This T cell receptor beta chain was found in a study of PD-1 blockade in mismatch repair-deficient tumors. Study-level findings and limits: Rapid post-treatment expansion, then contraction, generally preceding radiologic response, marked tumor-resident clones.

Method: immunoSEQ multiplex PCR; TCRdb's copy keeps in-frame clones and lacks some. The sample includes fewer than 45,000 clones, roughly 85% of them seen just once. Comments on this clone: The antigen is not known.

The germline V gene encodes CDR1 ENHRY and CDR2 SYGVKD. V was clipped by 0 bases and J by 4 bases, with 10 bases between them. The CDR3 loop spans 15 amino acids. PCR or immunohistochemistry showed mismatch repair deficiency in every enrolled patient. The TCR-sequenced patients were a few responders to pembrolizumab. The V and J genes are TRBV10-3 and TRBJ2-1; weak D call: TRBD1 (6 bases). Sequencing used peripheral blood, obtained about 76 weeks after starting pembrolizumab. The source is an adult with mismatch repair-deficient cancer. CDR3 nucleotides: TGTGCCATCAGTGAGTCGGGACAATCGTACAATGAGCAGTTCTTC. Translating it yields CAISESGQSYNEQFF.